This TCR beta chain was documented in a study of T cells in Graves' hyperthyroidism and ophthalmopathy (dated by TCRdb to about 2019). Some background on the complete study: Peripheral blood samples were taken at the time of initial diagnosis, prior to any treatment. In addition, the study compared T-cell repertoires in thyroid tissue and in blood from about 6 Graves' hyperthyroidism patients. Following sampling, methimazole starting at 30 mg daily was given to hyperthyroidism patients, and high-dose intravenous methylprednisolone was given to ophthalmopathy patients. The paper describes TCR Vbeta CDR3 sequencing of about 140 peripheral blood samples, made up of some 42 ophthalmopathy patients, 70 to 75 hyperthyroidism patients and 17 progressor patients. To identify distinguishing TCR V-J signatures, a discovery cohort of around 98 patients was used, comprising some 43 with Graves' ophthalmopathy and some 60 with stable Graves' hyperthyroidism. Whether ophthalmopathy could be predicted prospectively was tested in an independent validation cohort made up of 18 to 20 hyperthyroidism patients plus 17 patients who later progressed to ophthalmopathy. For training and testing, the 100 or so patients in the discovery cohort were randomly divided in a 7:3 ratio.

Moderately to severely active disease, a Clinical Activity Score of at least 3, a NOSPECS grade of at least 4, and a duration under 3 months were present in ophthalmopathy patients. Any patient with an uncontrolled infection, another autoimmune disease, pregnancy or lactation was excluded. Diagnoses relied on clinical symptoms, serum thyroxine and TRAb, thyroid ultrasound and orbital computed tomography. PBMCs were separated from roughly 9.3 ml of fresh peripheral blood using Ficoll-Paque density gradient centrifugation. Trizol reagent was used to extract total RNA, and RNA quality was then checked on an Agilent 2100 Bioanalyzer. The TCR beta CDR3 regions were amplified from RNA transcripts. For the first round of RT-PCR on the TCR CDR3, the HTBI primer set was used together with the Qiagen OneStep RT-PCR kit. A second multiplex PCR round built the libraries, followed by size selection and purification. Paired-end sequencing of the libraries was performed with 100 bp reads on an Illumina HiSeq2000. Concerning the study's data processing: Raw data were processed with SOAPnuke, discarding reads with adapters, uncalled bases, mean Phred below 15, or no exact constant-primer or identifier match. High-quality paired reads were merged with COPE v1.2.5, and unique nucleotide sequences were defined as clonotypes. MiTCR v1.1 was used to align the clonotypes against IMGT TRBV, TRBD and TRBJ reference segments. Only V-J combinations with frequency above 0.0001, covering about 99% of repertoires, were analysed. A TCS score was defined as the ratio of F50 (clonal expansion) to E x V (chaos), with BLOSUM62-based TCRdist applied between CDR3 peptides within each V-J. Welch's t-statistics and random forest reduced fewer than 600 V-J features to 13, which were used in a naive Bayes classifier (R e1071). TCRdb reprocessing: public reads trimmed at Q25 with fastp, clones called with MiXCR, in-frame beta chains kept. For every CDR3 protein sequence, its rows merge into one entry that carries the most common genes and DNA. The V and J calls shown here were made by TCRdb, not taken from the authors' results. The sample yields about 380,000 distinct CDR3 sequences; about a fifth were counted once. The ten top clones hold 40% of the sample.

The investigation overall reported the following: Most expanded thyroid clonotypes (frequency above 0.001) were also detected in blood, a finding suggesting that blood repertoires may reflect thyroid immune responses. In cross-validation, a model built on a 13 V-J signature told ophthalmopathy apart from stable hyperthyroidism with 85% to 90% sensitivity and roughly 81% specificity, and in testing the same model reached 80%/75%. During validation, the model predicted progression to ophthalmopathy a median of about 5.9 months ahead of onset, with more than 55% sensitivity and roughly 75% specificity. Sample size was not statistically predetermined, and blinding of investigators to group allocation was not performed.

The CDR3, cysteine through phenylalanine, is 17 amino acids long. Of the read, only the CDR3 DNA is kept; its 51 bases are in frame from base 1. V has 0 bases trimmed and J has 3 bases trimmed; junction bases matching no gene number 7. For CDR1 and CDR2, the germline V gene lists SGHRS and YFSETQ. At least ten counts were recorded for this clonotype. Its antigen remains undetermined. Base qualities are not recorded, but no much larger clone differs from it by a single base. The sequence links TRBV5-1 to TRBJ2-7; TRBD2 aligns with 12 central bases. The sequence was collected from a man younger than 35 with Graves' ophthalmopathy. What was sequenced was blood. The CDR3 here reads CASSLVTSGGRYYEQYF. Here is the DNA: TGCGCCAGCAGCTTGGTTACTAGCGGGGGGCGATACTACGAGCAGTACTTC. Where the CDR3 stops, the reference TRBV5-1 and TRBJ2-7 genes take over; the full variable domain is KAGVTQTPRYLIKTRGQQVTLSCSPISGHRSVSWYQQTPGQGLQFLFEYFSETQRNKGNFPGRFSGRQFSNSRSEMNVSTLELGDSALYLCASSLVTSGGRYYEQYFGPGTRLTVT.